Following are 22 T cell receptor beta chains from one sample sequenced in a study of T cells after yellow fever vaccination. TCRdb recomputed calls from the 5' RACE reads with MiXCR, one row per CDR3 protein. The sample contains 500,000 to 550,000 distinct CDR3 sequences, 21% of which appear only once. Sequencing used PBMCs, obtained approximately 22 days after the first yellow fever vaccination. All receptors come from a man younger than 35 who received the YFV17D yellow fever vaccine.

The chain is built from TRBV5-1 and TRBJ2-1, with 12 bases identical to TRBD2. The germline gives CDR1 SGHRS, CDR2 YFSETQ. The V segment lost 0 bases and the J segment 4 bases; nucleotides outside the gene matches: 2. The CDR3 is made up of 16 amino acids. This CDR3 reads CASSLELAGGYNEQFF. In DNA, the CDR3 is TGCGCCAGCAGCTTGGAGCTAGCGGGGGGGTACAATGAGCAGTTCTTC.

This clonotype was counted between two and nine times. The rearrangement links TRBV29-1 to TRBJ2-2; the match to TRBD2 covers 10 bases. The germline gives CDR1 SQVTM, CDR2 ANQGSEA. The ends lost 5 bases at V and 4 bases at J; junction bases unmatched: 7. The CDR3 extends over 15 amino acids. This chain's CDR3 is CSVTASGGVTGELFF. The DNA of the CDR3 is TGCAGCGTTACTGCTAGCGGGGGAGTCACCGGGGAGCTGTTTTTT.

The chain couples TRBV20-1 to TRBJ1-2; D call uncertain. Germline V gene data show CDR1 as DFQATT and CDR2 as SNEGSKA (reference sequence). This CDR3 comprises 11 residues. V shed 3 bases and J shed 4 bases, with 6 bases lying between them. The CDR3 DNA follows: TGCAGTGCTAGTGGGGTCTATGGCTACACCTTC. Protein product: CSASGVYGYTF.

This clonotype has just a few counts. The rearrangement joins TRBV27 to TRBJ2-3, with TRBD1 as a possible D gene (6 bases). The CDR3 is 15 residues long. Trimming removed 6 bases at V and 4 bases at J, with 17 bases between. Germline V CDR1 and CDR2: MNHEY, SMNVEV (reference sequence). CDR3 bases: TGTGCCAGCAGCCCCTGGGCAGGGGCGGCAGATACGCAGTATTTT. Translated: CASSPWAGAADTQYF.

This clonotype was seen many times. This chain connects TRBV5-1 to TRBJ2-5, with TRBD2 matching over 12 bases. Trimming took 4 bases from V and 4 from J; bases not matched to a gene: 8. In germline, CDR1 is SGHRS, CDR2 YFSETQ. The CDR3 totals 16 residues. In DNA, the CDR3 is TGCGCCAGCAGCCCTGGACTAGCGGGGTCAGGAGAGACCCAGTACTTC. Protein sequence: CASSPGLAGSGETQYF.

This chain joins TRBV18 and TRBJ1-6, with D unresolved. The CDR3 totals 15 residues. Germline CDR1 is KGHSH and CDR2 is LQKENI. V gave up 3 bases and J gave up 5 bases, with 11 bases separating them. CDR3 sequence (DNA): TGTGCCAGCTCACCCCAGACAAGCGATAATTCACCCCTCCACTTT. Translation: CASSPQTSDNSPLHF.

The rearrangement links TRBV6-5 to TRBJ2-3; D possibly corresponds to TRBD2 (5 bases). The CDR3 has 12 amino acids. Germline V gene sequence: CDR1 MNHEY, CDR2 SVGAGI. Between the trimmed V and J ends, which lost 7 bases and 1 base, there was a span of 6 bases. The CDR3, as DNA: TGTGCCAGCAATAGCGGCACAGATACGCAGTATTTT. Translating gives CASNSGTDTQYF.

Ten or more counts support this clonotype. This chain joins TRBV4-3 and TRBJ2-7, with 11 bases lining up with TRBD1. Losses at the gene ends were 1 base for V and 2 bases for J; bases not matched to a gene: 4. The CDR3 covers 16 residues. CDR1 is LGHNA and CDR2 is YSLEER in the germline V gene. As DNA, the CDR3 is TGCGCCAGCAGCCAAGCACCGGGACAGGGGGCCTACGAGCAGTACTTC. As protein: CASSQAPGQGAYEQYF.

The rearrangement uses TRBV4-2 and TRBJ2-1, with 10 bases matching TRBD2. CDR1 and CDR2 from the germline V gene are LGHNA and YNFKEQ. This CDR3 contains 15 residues. Trimming removed 8 bases from V and 1 base from J; junction bases left unmatched: 5. The CDR3: CASQGTSESYNEQFF. The CDR3 nucleotides are TGTGCCAGCCAAGGGACTAGCGAATCCTACAATGAGCAGTTCTTC.

This clonotype was detected a few times. This chain links TRBV29-1 with TRBJ1-2; perhaps TRBD1 as D (5 bases). Between the trimmed V and J ends, which lost 5 bases and 3 bases, there was a span of 13 bases. Germline lookup yields CDR1 SQVTM and CDR2 ANQGSEA. CDR3 length: 13 residues. The CDR3 protein is CSVRGERDYGYTF. The CDR3 nucleotides read TGCAGCGTTCGGGGGGAGAGGGACTATGGCTACACCTTC.

This clonotype turned up a few times. The J gene is TRBJ2-1, the V gene TRBV6-5; D is unresolved. V shed 0 bases and J shed 6 bases, with 6 bases lying between them. Germline V gives CDR1 MNHEY, CDR2 SVGAGI. This CDR3 is 13 amino acids long. The CDR3: CASSYSRANEQFF. The CDR3 DNA sequence: TGTGCCAGCAGTTACTCTAGAGCCAATGAGCAGTTCTTC.

The chain has TRBV19 and TRBJ2-3; 7 bases are a match to TRBD2. V lost 11 bases, J lost 5 bases, and 10 bases stayed unmatched. There are 13 residues in the CDR3. The V gene's germline CDR1 is LNHDA and CDR2 SQIVND (reference sequence). The CDR3 sequence is CAVSAGLGDTQYF. The CDR3 region has the DNA TGTGCCGTTTCAGCGGGGTTAGGAGATACGCAGTATTTT.

The rearrangement uses TRBV2 and TRBJ2-2; D gene ambiguous. The germline V gene has CDR1 SNHLY and CDR2 FYNNEI. The V gene lost 3 bases and the J gene lost 7 bases, with 9 bases spanning the gap. The CDR3 contains 13 residues. This CDR3 reads CASSDLWGGELFF. CDR3 in DNA: TGTGCCAGCAGTGATCTTTGGGGCGGGGAGCTGTTTTTT. The whole variable domain, filled in from reference TRBV2 and TRBJ2-2, reads EPEVTQTPSHQVTQMGQEVILRCVPISNHLYFYWYRQILGQKVEFLVSFYNNEISEKSEIFDDQFSVERPDGSNFTLKIRSTKLEDSAMYFCASSDLWGGELFFGEGSRLTVL.

This clonotype was seen only a few times. The rearrangement links TRBV20-1 to TRBJ2-3; 8 bases are a match to TRBD1. Trimming removed 5 bases from V and 3 bases from J; junction bases left unmatched: 1. Germline CDR1 and CDR2: DFQATT and SNEGSKA (reference sequence). The CDR3 runs to 12 residues. The CDR3 DNA is TGCAGTGCTGGGGACAGGACAGATACGCAGTATTTT. Amino acids: CSAGDRTDTQYF.

V is TRBV5-5 and J is TRBJ2-7; D is unresolved. The CDR3 runs 13 residues. V lost 6 bases to trimming and J lost 5 bases, with 15 bases between them. Germline loops: CDR1 SGHKS, CDR2 YYEKEE (reference sequence). The DNA for the CDR3 is TGTGCCAGCAACCTGACTCCCCCCAACGAGCAGTACTTC. This translates into CASNLTPPNEQYF.

V usage is TRBV9 and J usage is TRBJ1-1, with unresolved D. V was clipped by 3 bases and J by 1 base, with 10 bases between them. The CDR3 length is 14 residues. Germline V gene sequence: CDR1 SGDLS, CDR2 YYNGEE. The CDR3 protein is CASSADWGNTEAFF. CDR3 nucleotide sequence: TGTGCCAGCAGCGCCGATTGGGGGAACACTGAAGCTTTCTTT.

The rearrangement links TRBV29-1 to TRBJ2-7; 7 bases are shared with TRBD1. The V segment lost 3 bases and the J segment 6 bases; nucleotides outside the gene matches: 8. The germline gives CDR1 SQVTM, CDR2 ANQGSEA. The CDR3 is made up of 13 amino acids. The CDR3 nucleotides are TGCAGCGTTGACAGGGGGAAGGTCGGCGAGCAGTACTTC. Translated, it gives CSVDRGKVGEQYF.

This chain connects TRBV29-1 to TRBJ2-6; D unclear. Trimming cost V 6 bases and J 0 bases, with 9 bases left between them. Germline V gene sequence: CDR1 SQVTM, CDR2 ANQGSEA. The CDR3 is made up of 14 amino acids. The CDR3 DNA reads as TGCAGCGTCGGTAATTTCTCTGGGGCCAACGTCCTGACTTTC. Amino acid sequence: CSVGNFSGANVLTF.

This clonotype was picked up a small number of times. This chain links TRBV7-2 with TRBJ1-5; 10 nucleotides line up with TRBD1. CDR1 and CDR2 (germline): SGHTA, FQGNSA. Trimming took 6 bases from V and 3 from J; bases not matched to a gene: 8. The CDR3 has 16 amino acids. CDR3 coding DNA: TGTGCCAGCAGACTTTCCGGGACAGGGGCCAATCAGCCCCAGCATTTT. It translates to CASRLSGTGANQPQHF.

This clonotype was detected only a few times. The chain has TRBV5-1 and TRBJ2-1; possibly TRBD1 for D (6 bases). This CDR3 is built from 14 residues. V was cut by 0 bases and J by 10 bases, with 14 bases left in between. CDR1 is SGHRS and CDR2 is YFSETQ in the germline V gene. The CDR3 loop is CASSLETGQREQFF. The CDR3, as DNA: TGCGCCAGCAGCTTGGAGACAGGTCAGCGCGAGCAGTTCTTC.

This clonotype was observed a few times. The V and J genes are TRBV20-1 and TRBJ1-2; no clear D gene. The CDR3 runs to 16 residues. V was trimmed by 0 bases and J by 0 bases, leaving 14 bases between them. Germline CDR1 reads DFQATT; CDR2 reads SNEGSKA (reference sequence). Written as DNA, the CDR3 is TGCAGTGCTAGAGATCGAACGGCCGCATCTAACTATGGCTACACCTTC. Protein product: CSARDRTAASNYGYTF.

This clonotype occurred many times. The rearrangement links TRBV5-1 to TRBJ1-1, with TRBD1 as a possible D gene (6 bases). V gave up 4 bases and J gave up 0 bases, with 10 bases separating them. The CDR3 extends over 14 amino acids. Per germline, CDR1 SGHRS and CDR2 YFSETQ. The CDR3 is CASSAQGLNTEAFF. CDR3 nucleotides: TGCGCCAGCAGCGCGCAGGGGTTGAACACTGAAGCTTTCTTT.